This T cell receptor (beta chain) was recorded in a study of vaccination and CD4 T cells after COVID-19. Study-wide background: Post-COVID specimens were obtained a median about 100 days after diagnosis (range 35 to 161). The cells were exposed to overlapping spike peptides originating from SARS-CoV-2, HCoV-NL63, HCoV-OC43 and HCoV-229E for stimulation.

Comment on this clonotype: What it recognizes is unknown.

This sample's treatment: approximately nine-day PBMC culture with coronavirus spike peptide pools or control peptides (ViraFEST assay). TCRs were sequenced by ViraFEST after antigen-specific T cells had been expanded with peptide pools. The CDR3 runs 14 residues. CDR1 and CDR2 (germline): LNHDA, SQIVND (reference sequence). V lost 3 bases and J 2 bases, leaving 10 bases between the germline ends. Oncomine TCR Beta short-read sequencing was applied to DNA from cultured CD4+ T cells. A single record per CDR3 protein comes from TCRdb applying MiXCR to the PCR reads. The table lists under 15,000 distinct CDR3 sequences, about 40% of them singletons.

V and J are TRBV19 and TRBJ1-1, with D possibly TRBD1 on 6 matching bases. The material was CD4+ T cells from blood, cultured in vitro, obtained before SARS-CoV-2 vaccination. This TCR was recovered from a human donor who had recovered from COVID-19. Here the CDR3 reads CASSIRGGNTEAFF. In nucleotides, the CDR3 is TGTGCCAGTAGTATCAGGGGTGGAAACACTGAAGCTTTCTTT.